These T cell receptor beta chains were read from a single sample in a study of human T cells and chemical hapten exposure. One entry per CDR3 protein results from TCRdb running MiXCR on the RACE reads. The sample comprises tens of thousands of distinct CDR3 sequences, 5.5% to 7.5% of which are singletons, and 1.5% to 2% rests with the top ten. The sequences come from whole blood, collected in connection with sensitization to the hapten diphenylcyclopropenone (DPC). The receptors derive from a woman under 40 with alopecia areata. Some clones in this sample may be carry-over from other donors' samples. Both conserved end residues are part of each CDR3. Fields, in order: clone size, J gene, D gene, V gene, CDR3 protein, CDR3 DNA. D genes are given only for firm matches. Size is stated for part of the rows, as once, few or many counts, or as a class when the clone is expanded.

>many|TRBJ2-1|TRBD1|TRBV4-2
CASSQGQGLGSSSYNEQFF
TGTGCCAGCAGCCAAGGACAGGGGTTGGGCAGCAGCTCCTACAATGAGCAGTTCTTC
>-|TRBJ2-1|-|TRBV11-2
CVSSPNIGTQLNEQFF
TGTGTCAGCAGCCCAAATATCGGGACTCAACTCAATGAGCAGTTCTTC
>few|TRBJ1-3|-|TRBV12-3/TRBV12-4
CASRRQLASGNTIYF
TGTGCCAGCAGGCGACAGTTAGCCTCTGGAAACACCATATATTTT
>many|TRBJ2-5|-|TRBV5-6
CASSSTTQGPQETQYF
TGTGCCAGCAGCTCCACTACTCAGGGCCCCCAAGAGACCCAGTACTTC
>many|TRBJ2-7|TRBD1|TRBV6-8
CASREMTGDEQYF
TGTGCCAGCAGAGAAATGACAGGGGACGAGCAGTACTTC
>many|TRBJ1-4|-|TRBV5-1
CASSLGPGGDEKLFF
TGCGCCAGCAGCTTGGGCCCGGGAGGGGATGAAAAACTGTTTTTT
>many|TRBJ1-2|-|TRBV18
CASSPGVPVPDGYTF
TGTGCCAGCTCACCGGGGGTGCCTGTTCCGGATGGCTACACCTTC
>many|TRBJ2-1|-|TRBV11-2
CASSLTTIYNEQFF
TGTGCCAGCAGCTTAACTACTATTTACAATGAGCAGTTCTTC
>many|TRBJ2-5|-|TRBV5-6
CASSLDGGAETQYF
TGTGCCAGCAGCTTGGATGGAGGCGCGGAGACCCAGTACTTC
>-|TRBJ1-3|-|TRBV6-5
CASSYSTSDYSGNTIYF
TGTGCCAGCAGTTACTCGACGAGCGACTACTCTGGAAACACCATATATTTT
>many|TRBJ2-7|TRBD2|TRBV6-6
CASRPGLAGSRNEQYF
TGTGCCAGCAGACCCGGACTAGCGGGTTCTAGGAACGAGCAGTACTTC
>once|TRBJ2-1|TRBD1|TRBV5-1
CASSLSLRTGCNEQFF
TGCGCCAGCAGCTTGTCATTACGGACAGGCTGCAATGAGCAGTTCTTC
>-|TRBJ2-1|TRBD1|TRBV12-3/TRBV12-4
CASRAGTGAHNEQFF
TGTGCCAGCAGAGCCGGGACAGGGGCCCACAATGAGCAGTTCTTC
>-|TRBJ1-1|-|TRBV30
CAWSYRMNTEAFF
TGTGCCTGGAGTTATCGGATGAACACTGAAGCTTTCTTT
>-|TRBJ2-5|-|TRBV18
CASSPQETRYF
TGTGCCAGCTCACCCCAAGAGACCCGGTACTTC
>many|TRBJ1-1|-|TRBV6-2/TRBV6-3
CASSYSRGQTEAFF
TGTGCCAGCAGTTACTCACGAGGACAGACTGAAGCTTTCTTT
>few|TRBJ1-5|-|TRBV6-5
CASSLGLSNQPQHF
TGTGCCAGCAGTCTGGGGCTAAGCAATCAGCCCCAGCATTTT
>many|TRBJ2-3|-|TRBV20-1
CSARVAGTSTDTQYF
TGCAGTGCTAGAGTTGCGGGGACTAGCACAGATACGCAGTATTTT
>many|TRBJ1-6|TRBD1|TRBV19
CASSISRQGENSPLHF
TGTGCCAGTAGTATTAGCAGACAGGGAGAAAATTCACCCCTCCACTTT
>-|TRBJ1-5|-|TRBV19
CASSMSQQPQHF
TGTGCCAGTAGTATGAGCCAGCAGCCCCAGCATTTT
>-|TRBJ1-1|-|TRBV12-3/TRBV12-4
CASILLGNEAFF
TGTGCCTCAATTCTGCTGGGTAATGAAGCTTTCTTT
>many|TRBJ1-1|TRBD1|TRBV3-1
CASSQEGQYGTEAFF
TGTGCCAGCAGCCAAGAGGGACAGTATGGCACTGAAGCTTTCTTT
>-|TRBJ1-5|TRBD1|TRBV2
CASTQRTGPNSNQPQHF
TGTGCCAGCACCCAAAGGACAGGGCCCAATAGCAATCAGCCCCAGCATTTT
>few|TRBJ2-7|-|TRBV29-1
CSVKGSGSSEQYF
TGCAGCGTTAAGGGTAGCGGCTCCTCCGAGCAGTACTTC
>many|TRBJ2-6|-|TRBV21-1
CASLGQGHSSGANVLTF
TGTGCCAGCCTTGGGCAGGGACATAGCTCTGGGGCCAACGTCCTGACTTTC
>many|TRBJ2-5|TRBD1|TRBV7-3
CASSATGEQTQYF
TGTGCCAGCAGCGCGACAGGGGAGCAGACCCAGTACTTC
>many|TRBJ1-2|TRBD1|TRBV12-3/TRBV12-4
CASSYKWTGSNGYTF
TGTGCCAGCAGCTACAAATGGACAGGGTCGAACGGCTACACCTTC
>many|TRBJ2-1|TRBD2|TRBV10-3
CAITERGGGDEQFF
TGTGCCATCACCGAGCGGGGGGGAGGCGATGAGCAGTTCTTC
>many|TRBJ1-5|-|TRBV18
CASSPAGVDSNQPQHF
TGTGCCAGCTCACCAGCGGGCGTGGATAGCAATCAGCCCCAGCATTTT
>-|TRBJ2-2|-|TRBV12-3/TRBV12-4
CASSWDTGELFF
TGTGCCAGCAGTTGGGACACCGGGGAGCTGTTTTTT
>many|TRBJ1-5|-|TRBV2
CASSEALRKGSNQPQHF
TGTGCCAGCAGTGAAGCGCTTAGAAAGGGTAGCAATCAGCCCCAGCATTTT
>many|TRBJ1-1|-|TRBV29-1
CSARPGSYNTEAFF
TGCAGCGCCCGACCCGGGTCCTACAACACTGAAGCTTTCTTT
>many|TRBJ2-1|TRBD2|TRBV7-9
CASTFSTSVNNEQFF
TGTGCCAGCACCTTCTCTACTAGCGTTAACAATGAGCAGTTCTTC
>few|TRBJ1-2|TRBD1|TRBV12-3/TRBV12-4
CASSVMDQGAIGDTF
TGTGCCAGCAGTGTAATGGATCAGGGGGCGATAGGCGACACCTTC
>many|TRBJ1-1|TRBD1|TRBV12-3/TRBV12-4
CASRDRVGQGTEAFF
TGTGCCAGCAGAGACAGGGTGGGGCAAGGGACTGAAGCTTTCTTT